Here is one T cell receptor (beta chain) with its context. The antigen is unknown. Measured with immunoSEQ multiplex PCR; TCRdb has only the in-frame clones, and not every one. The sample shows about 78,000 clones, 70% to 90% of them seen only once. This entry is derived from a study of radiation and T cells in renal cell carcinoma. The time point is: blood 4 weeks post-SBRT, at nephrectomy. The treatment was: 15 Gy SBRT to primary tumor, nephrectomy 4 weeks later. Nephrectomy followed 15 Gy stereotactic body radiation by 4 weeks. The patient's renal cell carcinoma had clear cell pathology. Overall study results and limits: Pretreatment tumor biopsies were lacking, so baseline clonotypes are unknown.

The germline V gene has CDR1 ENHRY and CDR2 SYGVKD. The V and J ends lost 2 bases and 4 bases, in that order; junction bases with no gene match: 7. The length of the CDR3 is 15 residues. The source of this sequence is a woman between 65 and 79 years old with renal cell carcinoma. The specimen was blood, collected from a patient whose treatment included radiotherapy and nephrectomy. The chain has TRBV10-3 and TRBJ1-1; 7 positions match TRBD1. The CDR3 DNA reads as TGTGCCATCAGTGAGCCGATAGCAGGGGGCACTGAAGCTTTCTTT. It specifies CAISEPIAGGTEAFF.